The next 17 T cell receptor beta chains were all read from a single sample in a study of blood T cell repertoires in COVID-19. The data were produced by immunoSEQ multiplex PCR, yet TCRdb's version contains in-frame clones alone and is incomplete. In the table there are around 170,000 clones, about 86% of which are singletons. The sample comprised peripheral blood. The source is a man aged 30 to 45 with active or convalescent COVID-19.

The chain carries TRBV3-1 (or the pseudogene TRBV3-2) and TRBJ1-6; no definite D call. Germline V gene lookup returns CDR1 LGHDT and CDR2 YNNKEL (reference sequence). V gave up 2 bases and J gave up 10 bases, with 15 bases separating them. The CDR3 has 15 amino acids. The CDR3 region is CASSQRPGFSSPLHF. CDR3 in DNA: TGTGCCAGCAGCCAAAGGCCCGGGTTTAGCTCACCCCTCCACTTT.

In nucleotides, the CDR3 is TGCAGCGCCCCGTTAAAGACAGGGGGCTATGGCTACACCTTC. Its protein product is CSAPLKTGGYGYTF. This sequence joins TRBV29-1 and TRBJ1-2; the match to TRBD1 covers 9 bases. CDR1 is SQVTM and CDR2 is ANQGSEA in the germline V gene. The V gene end was trimmed by 7 bases and the J gene end by 4 bases; junction bases not matched to a gene: 10. The CDR3 has 14 amino acids.

For the CDR3, the DNA is TGTGCCAGTAGTAAGGGGGCTCAAGAGACCCAGTACTTC. Translated, it gives CASSKGAQETQYF. The chain employs TRBV19 and TRBJ2-5, with TRBD1 matching over 7 bases. V was clipped by 4 bases and J by 2 bases; unmatched bases: 1. Per germline, CDR1 LNHDA and CDR2 SQIVND (reference sequence). The CDR3 contains 13 residues. The full variable domain, rest sourced from reference TRBV19 and TRBJ2-5, is DGGITQSPKYLFRKEGQNVTLSCEQNLNHDAMYWYRQDPGQGLRLIYYSQIVNDFQKGDIAEGYSVSREKKESFPLTVTSAQKNPTAFYLCASSKGAQETQYFGPGTRLLVL.

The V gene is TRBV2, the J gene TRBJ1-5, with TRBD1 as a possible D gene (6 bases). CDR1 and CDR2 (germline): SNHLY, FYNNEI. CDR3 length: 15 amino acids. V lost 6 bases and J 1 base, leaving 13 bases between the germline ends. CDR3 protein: CASRRDTVSNQPQHF. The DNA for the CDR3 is TGTGCCAGCAGAAGGGACACTGTGAGCAATCAGCCCCAGCATTTT. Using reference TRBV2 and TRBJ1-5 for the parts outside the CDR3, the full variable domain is EPEVTQTPSHQVTQMGQEVILRCVPISNHLYFYWYRQILGQKVEFLVSFYNNEISEKSEIFDDQFSVERPDGSNFTLKIRSTKLEDSAMYFCASRRDTVSNQPQHFGDGTRLSIL.

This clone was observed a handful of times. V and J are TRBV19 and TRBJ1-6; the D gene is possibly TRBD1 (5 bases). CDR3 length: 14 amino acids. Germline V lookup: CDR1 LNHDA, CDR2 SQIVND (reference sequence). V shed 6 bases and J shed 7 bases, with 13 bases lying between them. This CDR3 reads CASSPDRANSPLHF. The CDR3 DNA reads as TGTGCCAGTAGCCCTGACAGAGCCAATTCACCCCTCCACTTT.

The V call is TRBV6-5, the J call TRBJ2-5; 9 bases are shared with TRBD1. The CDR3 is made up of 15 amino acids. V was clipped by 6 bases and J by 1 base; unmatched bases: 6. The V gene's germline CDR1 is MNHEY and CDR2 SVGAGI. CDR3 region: CASSQGTGPQETQYF. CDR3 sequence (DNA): TGTGCCAGCAGCCAGGGGACAGGGCCCCAAGAGACCCAGTACTTC.

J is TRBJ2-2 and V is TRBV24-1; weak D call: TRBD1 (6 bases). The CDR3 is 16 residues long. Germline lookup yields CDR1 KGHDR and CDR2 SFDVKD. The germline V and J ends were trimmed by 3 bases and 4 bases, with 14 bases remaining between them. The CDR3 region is CATSDRDTGSTGELFF. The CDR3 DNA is TGTGCCACCAGTGATCGGGACACAGGATCCACCGGGGAGCTGTTTTTT.

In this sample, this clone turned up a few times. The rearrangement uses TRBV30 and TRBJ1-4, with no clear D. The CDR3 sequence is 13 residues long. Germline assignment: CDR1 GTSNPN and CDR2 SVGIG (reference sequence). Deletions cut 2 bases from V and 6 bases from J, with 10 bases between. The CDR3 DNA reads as TGTGCCTGGAGTCTTCGAGTCGATGAAAAACTGTTTTTT. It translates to CAWSLRVDEKLFF. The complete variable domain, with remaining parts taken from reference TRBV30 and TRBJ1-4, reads SQTIHQWPATLVQPVGSPLSLECTVEGTSNPNLYWYRQAAGRGLQLLFYSVGIGQISSEVPQNLSASRPQDRQFILSSKKLLLSDSGFYLCAWSLRVDEKLFFGSGTQLSVL.

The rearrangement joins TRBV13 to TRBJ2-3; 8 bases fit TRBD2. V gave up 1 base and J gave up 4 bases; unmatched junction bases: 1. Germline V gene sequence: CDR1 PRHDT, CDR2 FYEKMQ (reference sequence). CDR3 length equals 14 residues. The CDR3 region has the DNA TGTGCCAGCAGCTTAGCGGGAGGGCCAGATACGCAGTATTTT. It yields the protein CASSLAGGPDTQYF.

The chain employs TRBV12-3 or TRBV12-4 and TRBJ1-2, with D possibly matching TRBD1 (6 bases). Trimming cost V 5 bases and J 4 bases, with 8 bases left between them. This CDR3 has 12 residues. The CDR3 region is CASSAGAYGYTF. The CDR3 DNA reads TGTGCCAGCAGTGCAGGGGCCTATGGCTACACCTTC.

The CDR3 DNA is TGTGCCAGCAGCCAAGTTCAGGGGGCTCGAGAAGCTTTCTTT. Encoded protein: CASSQVQGAREAFF. V gene TRBV3-1 (or the pseudogene TRBV3-2) combines with J gene TRBJ1-1; 8 positions match TRBD1. Losses at the gene ends were 1 base for V and 8 bases for J; bases not matched to a gene: 6. The germline CDR1 and CDR2 sequences are LGHDT and YNNKEL (reference sequence). This CDR3 has 14 residues.

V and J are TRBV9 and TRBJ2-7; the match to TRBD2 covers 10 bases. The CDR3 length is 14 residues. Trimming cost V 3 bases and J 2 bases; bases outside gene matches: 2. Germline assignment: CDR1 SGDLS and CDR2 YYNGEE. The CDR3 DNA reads TGTGCCAGCAGCGGGAGCGGGAGGGCCTACGAGCAGTACTTC. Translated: CASSGSGRAYEQYF.

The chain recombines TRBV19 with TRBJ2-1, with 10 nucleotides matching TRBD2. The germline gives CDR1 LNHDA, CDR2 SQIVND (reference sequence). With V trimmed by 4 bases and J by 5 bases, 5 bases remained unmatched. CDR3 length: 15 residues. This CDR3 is CASSKLAGLNNEQFF. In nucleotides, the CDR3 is TGTGCCAGTAGTAAACTAGCGGGACTGAACAATGAGCAGTTCTTC.

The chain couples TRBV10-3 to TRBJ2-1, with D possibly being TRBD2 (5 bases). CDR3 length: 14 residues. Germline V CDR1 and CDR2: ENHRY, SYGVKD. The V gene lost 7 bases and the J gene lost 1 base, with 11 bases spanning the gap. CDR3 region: CAINGLGSYNEQFF. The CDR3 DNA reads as TGTGCCATCAATGGACTGGGATCCTACAATGAGCAGTTCTTC.

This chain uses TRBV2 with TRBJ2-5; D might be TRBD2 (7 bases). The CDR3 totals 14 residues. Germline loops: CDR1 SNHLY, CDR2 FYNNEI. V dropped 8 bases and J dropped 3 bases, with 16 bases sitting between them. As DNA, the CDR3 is TGTGCCAGCGGGGGGGCCGGCAGGGAAGAGACCCAGTACTTC. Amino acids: CASGGAGREETQYF.

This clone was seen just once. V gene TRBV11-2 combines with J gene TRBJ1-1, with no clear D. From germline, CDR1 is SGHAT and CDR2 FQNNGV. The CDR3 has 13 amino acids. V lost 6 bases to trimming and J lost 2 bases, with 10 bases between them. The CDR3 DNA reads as TGTGCCAGCAGGGAGGGTTCTAACACTGAAGCTTTCTTT. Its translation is CASREGSNTEAFF.

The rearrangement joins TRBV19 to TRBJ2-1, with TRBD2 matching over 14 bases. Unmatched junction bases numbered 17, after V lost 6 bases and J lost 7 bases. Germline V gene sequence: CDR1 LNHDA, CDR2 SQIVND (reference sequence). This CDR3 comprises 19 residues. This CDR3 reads CASSRSGGTSGSRVNEQFF. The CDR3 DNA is TGTGCCAGTAGCCGATCTGGCGGGACTAGCGGGAGTAGAGTAAATGAGCAGTTCTTC.